The next 28 T cell receptor beta chains were all read from a single sample in a study of cytomegalovirus exposure and HLA in healthy donors. Primers for the PCR totalled 60 Vbeta and 13 Jbeta. The method was immunoSEQ multiplex PCR; TCRdb's version includes in-frame clones alone and lacks a portion of them. The sample includes some 120,000 clones, more than 75% of them seen just once. The source material was PBMCs. These receptors originate from a man aged 30 to 45 in good health and CMV-seropositive.

This sequence joins TRBV4-1 and TRBJ2-7; 7 bases are a match to TRBD2. From germline, CDR1 is MGHRA and CDR2 YSYEKL. With 1 base clipped from V and 5 bases from J, the junction kept 14 bases outside the gene matches. The CDR3 is made up of 17 amino acids. The CDR3 nucleotides read TGCGCCAGCAGCCAAGGCCTTAGGGGTAGCGGGCTCCACGAGCAGTACTTC. It yields the protein CASSQGLRGSGLHEQYF.

The chain links TRBV7-9 to TRBJ1-2; no reliable D call. The V and J ends lost 4 bases and 2 bases respectively, with 14 bases between them. CDR3 size: 15 residues. Germline-derived CDR1 and CDR2 are SEHNR and FQNEAQ (reference sequence). The DNA of the CDR3 is TGTGCCAGCAGCTCCCTCGCGGAGGAGAACTATGGCTACACCTTC. Translated, it gives CASSSLAEENYGYTF.

The V call is TRBV19, the J call TRBJ1-4; D might be TRBD1 (5 bases). The CDR3 sequence is 15 residues long. Germline CDR1 is LNHDA and CDR2 is SQIVND (reference sequence). Between the trimmed V and J ends, which lost 5 bases and 1 base, there was a span of 11 bases. CDR3 loop: CASSFPGETNEKLFF. CDR3 nucleotide sequence: TGTGCCAGTAGTTTCCCGGGGGAAACTAATGAAAAACTGTTTTTT.

The rearrangement joins TRBV5-6 to TRBJ2-2; D is undetermined. This CDR3 is 16 amino acids long. CDR1 is SGHDT and CDR2 is YYEEEE in the germline V gene. V was cut by 7 bases and J by 2 bases, with 18 bases left in between. The CDR3 DNA follows: TGTGCCAGCGAAACCTCTGAACAGATTAACACCGGGGAGCTGTTTTTT. Translated: CASETSEQINTGELFF.

The rearrangement links TRBV4-2 to TRBJ2-7; 8 nucleotides align to TRBD2. From germline, CDR1 is LGHNA and CDR2 YNFKEQ. Trimming removed 0 bases from V and 4 bases from J; junction bases left unmatched: 5. This CDR3 is built from 15 residues. CDR3 in DNA: TGTGCCAGCAGCCAAGATTCGACTAGCGAATACGAGCAGTACTTC. Translated: CASSQDSTSEYEQYF.

V and J are TRBV9 and TRBJ2-1; D is possibly TRBD2 (5 bases). Trimming cost V 5 bases and J 0 bases, with 18 bases left between them. The CDR3 consists of 17 residues. Germline CDR1 reads SGDLS; CDR2 reads YYNGEE. The CDR3 here is CASRVIGGLTSYNEQFF. DNA for the CDR3: TGTGCCAGCAGGGTCATAGGCGGGTTGACCTCCTACAATGAGCAGTTCTTC.

This clone was observed a few times. The chain joins TRBV5-1 to TRBJ1-2; 7 bases agree with TRBD1. CDR1 is SGHRS, CDR2 YFSETQ, per germline. The CDR3 has 16 amino acids. V lost 1 base, J lost 4 bases, and 10 bases stayed unmatched. CDR3: CASSLSSGQPIYGYTF. CDR3 bases: TGCGCCAGCAGCTTGTCTTCGGGACAGCCTATCTATGGCTACACCTTC.

The chain uses TRBV18 and TRBJ2-1, with D perhaps TRBD2 (5 bases). This CDR3 comprises 13 residues. Germline V CDR1 and CDR2: KGHSH, LQKENI. The germline V and J ends were trimmed by 4 bases and 5 bases, with 9 bases remaining between them. The CDR3 region is CASSQGDNNEQFF. CDR3 sequence (DNA): TGTGCCAGCTCACAGGGAGATAACAATGAGCAGTTCTTC.

The chain employs TRBV7-9 and TRBJ2-1; the D is unclear. V lost 1 base to trimming and J lost 4 bases, with 8 bases between them. CDR3 length: 14 amino acids. Germline lookup yields CDR1 SEHNR and CDR2 FQNEAQ (reference sequence). The CDR3 protein is CASSLEAGYNEQFF. The CDR3 nucleotides are TGTGCCAGCAGCTTAGAGGCAGGTTACAATGAGCAGTTCTTC.

This clone was observed once. V gene TRBV7-9 combines with J gene TRBJ1-2; D may be TRBD1 (5 bases). Germline CDR1 is SEHNR and CDR2 is FQNEAQ (reference sequence). This CDR3 comprises 13 residues. With 3 bases removed from V and 4 bases from J, the gap between germline ends came to 9 bases. The CDR3 loop reads CASSLGGAYGYTF. In DNA, the CDR3 is TGTGCCAGCAGCTTGGGAGGGGCCTATGGCTACACCTTC.

V usage is TRBV10-3 and J usage is TRBJ2-3; TRBD1 matches at 10 bases. V lost 8 bases to trimming and J lost 5 bases; unmatched junction nucleotides: 4. The CDR3 spans 13 residues. Germline V gene lookup returns CDR1 ENHRY and CDR2 SYGVKD. This CDR3 reads CAIGGTGEDTQYF. The CDR3 DNA sequence: TGTGCCATCGGGGGGACAGGGGAAGATACGCAGTATTTT.

V is TRBV30 and J is TRBJ1-6; D might be TRBD1 (5 bases). Germline CDR1 is GTSNPN and CDR2 is SVGIG (reference sequence). Trimming left V 8 bases short and J 8 bases short, with 16 bases between. The CDR3 spans 13 residues. CDR3 amino acids: CAERDFGYSPLHF. CDR3 in DNA: TGTGCCGAGAGGGACTTCGGTTATTCACCCCTCCACTTT.

This chain links TRBV25-1 with TRBJ2-1; D remains ambiguous. V was trimmed by 4 bases and J by 0 bases, leaving 10 bases between them. This CDR3 region has 15 residues. Germline V CDR1 and CDR2: MGHDK, SYGVNS. The CDR3 nucleotides are TGTGCCAGCAGTGGCGGTTATAGCTCCTACAATGAGCAGTTCTTC. Its translation: CASSGGYSSYNEQFF.

The chain joins TRBV7-9 to TRBJ1-1; no clear D gene. The germline V and J ends were trimmed by 5 bases and 5 bases, with 12 bases remaining between them. This CDR3 has 13 amino acids. Germline V gene lookup returns CDR1 SEHNR and CDR2 FQNEAQ (reference sequence). The CDR3 DNA reads TGTGCCAGCAGCCCTTCACTCGGGACTGAAGCTTTCTTT. It codes for CASSPSLGTEAFF. Filled out from reference TRBV7-9 and TRBJ1-1, the complete variable domain reads DTGVSQNPRHKITKRGQNVTFRCDPISEHNRLYWYRQTLGQGPEFLTYFQNEAQLEKSRLLSDRFSAERPKGSFSTLEIQRTEQGDSAMYLCASSPSLGTEAFFGQGTRLTVV.

The rearrangement joins TRBV5-5 to TRBJ2-5, with D maybe TRBD2 (6 bases). The better agreement between TRBJ2-7 and the DNA end casts doubt on the J call. Germline loops: CDR1 SGHKS, CDR2 YYEKEE (reference sequence). The CDR3 is made up of 15 amino acids. The CDR3: CASSLSAGSPYEQYF. The CDR3 region has the DNA TGTGCCAGCAGCTTGTCGGCGGGATCACCTTACGAGCAGTACTTC.

J is TRBJ2-5 and V is TRBV6-5; 7 bases are shared with TRBD2. This CDR3 spans 14 amino acids. CDR1 and CDR2 (germline): MNHEY, SVGAGI. Germline trimming cut 6 bases from V and 5 bases from J; bases unmatched to any gene: 9. CDR3 sequence (DNA): TGTGCCAGCAGCCCGGGGAGGGGACGGGAGACCCAGTACTTC. It encodes CASSPGRGRETQYF.

The chain joins TRBV30 to TRBJ2-3; 8 bases map to TRBD1. The CDR3 runs 14 residues. From germline, CDR1 is GTSNPN and CDR2 SVGIG (reference sequence). J was trimmed by 4 bases and V by 3 bases; bases with no gene match: 6. In nucleotides, the CDR3 is TGTGCCTGGAGCGCAGGACAGGGAGCAGATACGCAGTATTTT. It translates to CAWSAGQGADTQYF. Looking up the rest from reference TRBV30 and TRBJ2-3 gives the full variable domain: SQTIHQWPATLVQPVGSPLSLECTVEGTSNPNLYWYRQAAGRGLQLLFYSVGIGQISSEVPQNLSASRPQDRQFILSSKKLLLSDSGFYLCAWSAGQGADTQYFGPGTRLTVL.

V usage is TRBV5-1 and J usage is TRBJ2-2, with D possibly TRBD2 on 6 matching bases. The CDR3 covers 15 residues. CDR1 and CDR2 (germline): SGHRS, YFSETQ. V was clipped by 3 bases and J by 6 bases, with 15 bases between them. CDR3 loop: CASSYSLAGAGELFF. CDR3 bases: TGCGCCAGCAGCTACTCACTAGCTGGCGCCGGGGAGCTGTTTTTT. The variable domain in full, with the rest retrieved from reference TRBV5-1 and TRBJ2-2, is KAGVTQTPRYLIKTRGQQVTLSCSPISGHRSVSWYQQTPGQGLQFLFEYFSETQRNKGNFPGRFSGRQFSNSRSEMNVSTLELGDSALYLCASSYSLAGAGELFFGEGSRLTVL.

The rearrangement uses TRBV6-1 and TRBJ1-1, with 8 bases lining up with TRBD1. V was pared by 2 bases and J by 3 bases, with 17 bases of the junction left unmatched. The CDR3 spans 19 residues. Germline CDR1 and CDR2: MNHNS and SASEGT. The CDR3 coding sequence is TGTGCCAGCAGTGAATCCCTGAGGGGGACAGGCGACCGGGACACTGAAGCTTTCTTT. As protein: CASSESLRGTGDRDTEAFF.

The chain couples TRBV9 to TRBJ2-1, with TRBD2 matching 9 bases. Unmatched junction bases numbered 14, after V lost 4 bases and J lost 9 bases. Germline V lookup: CDR1 SGDLS, CDR2 YYNGEE. The CDR3 has 16 residues. This CDR3 reads CASSLPASGIGIEQFF. The CDR3 region has the DNA TGTGCCAGCAGCCTCCCGGCTAGCGGGATCGGGATTGAGCAGTTCTTC.

This chain joins TRBV27 and TRBJ1-2; 7 bases are a match to TRBD1. J gave up 2 bases and V 5 bases, and 2 bases lay outside the gene matches. This CDR3 is built from 13 residues. Looked up from germline, CDR1 is MNHEY and CDR2 is SMNVEV (reference sequence). CDR3 region: CASSPGQNYGYTF. The CDR3 nucleotides are TGTGCCAGCAGTCCGGGACAGAACTATGGCTACACCTTC.

V and J are TRBV28 and TRBJ2-3, with 9 nucleotides matching TRBD2. Germline V gene sequence: CDR1 MDHEN, CDR2 SYDVKM. The J segment lost 7 bases and the V segment lost 3 bases, leaving 11 bases of the junction unmatched. The CDR3 length is 16 residues. CDR3 nucleotides: TGTGCCAGCAGTTTCCGGGACTTCGGACTAGCGCATACGCAGTATTTT. Amino acid sequence: CASSFRDFGLAHTQYF.

This chain connects TRBV19 to TRBJ2-2; the match to TRBD2 covers 10 bases. This CDR3 has 17 residues. The V gene end was trimmed by 9 bases and the J gene end by 7 bases; junction bases not matched to a gene: 17. CDR1 is LNHDA, CDR2 SQIVND, per germline (reference sequence). As DNA, the CDR3 is TGTGCCAGCGGAGATTATTTCTTAGCGGGAGGTCACGGGGAGCTGTTTTTT. It is translated as CASGDYFLAGGHGELFF.

This clone occurred once. This chain links TRBV6-1 with TRBJ2-7, with 7 nucleotides matching TRBD1. The CDR3 runs to 14 residues. The germline V gene encodes CDR1 MNHNS and CDR2 SASEGT. Trimming cost V 6 bases and J 2 bases; bases outside gene matches: 7. CDR3 DNA sequence: TGTGCCAGCAGGGCGTGGGACAGAGCCTACGAGCAGTACTTC. As protein: CASRAWDRAYEQYF.

V is TRBV7-9 and J is TRBJ2-2; 10 nucleotides align to TRBD1. The CDR3 loop spans 18 amino acids. The junction had 13 bases not matched to a gene; V was cut back by 5 bases and J by 4 bases. In germline, CDR1 is SEHNR, CDR2 FQNEAQ (reference sequence). CDR3 loop: CASSTRQGASVGTGELFF. For the CDR3, the DNA is TGTGCCAGCAGCACCCGACAGGGGGCAAGCGTGGGCACCGGGGAGCTGTTTTTT.

Only a few counts were recorded for this clone. DNA for the CDR3: TGTGCCAGCAGCTTAGGAGGGTTAGGACCCTCTGGAAACACCATATATTTT. It yields the protein CASSLGGLGPSGNTIYF. This chain joins TRBV7-9 and TRBJ1-3; D gene ambiguous. The germline V gene encodes CDR1 SEHNR and CDR2 FQNEAQ (reference sequence). Trimming removed 1 base at V and 0 bases at J, with 13 bases between. The CDR3 loop spans 17 amino acids.

This clone occurred once. This chain joins TRBV30 and TRBJ1-5; TRBD1 matches 9 bases. There are 16 residues in the CDR3. The germline V gene has CDR1 GTSNPN and CDR2 SVGIG (reference sequence). The ends lost 3 bases at V and 6 bases at J; junction bases unmatched: 12. The CDR3 DNA reads TGTGCCTGGAGCGCTCTCCCGGGACAGGGAGGTCAGCCCCAGCATTTT. It encodes CAWSALPGQGGQPQHF.

The chain recombines TRBV6-6 with TRBJ1-2; D is possibly TRBD1 (5 bases). CDR1 is MNHNY and CDR2 is SVGAGI in the germline V gene (reference sequence). The CDR3 loop spans 13 amino acids. V dropped 6 bases and J dropped 8 bases, with 16 bases sitting between them. The CDR3 loop is CASSPTGGGGYTF. In nucleotides, the CDR3 is TGTGCCAGCAGCCCCACGGGCGGGGGGGGCTACACCTTC.